This T cell receptor beta chain was captured by sequencing in a study of T-cell reconstitution after alpha-beta-depleted transplantation in children. Whole-study results and caveats: About two months after transplant, alpha-beta T cells reportedly came from several hundred expanded graft clones. Recipient T cells and thymic progenitors that survived gave rise to the high TCRbeta diversity observed at day 60 in some patients.

The authors prepared the TCRbeta library with unique molecular identifiers. TCRdb itself ran the PCR reads through MiXCR, one entry per CDR3 protein. Found here are fewer than 250,000 distinct CDR3 sequences, approximately 19% of them singletons; the top ten hold around 45%. The CDR3 covers 14 residues. CDR1 is SEHNR, CDR2 FQNEAQ, per germline (reference sequence). Trimming removed 5 bases at V and 12 bases at J, with 17 bases between. A remark on this clonotype: Its specificity is not known.

This receptor was identified in a male patient between 2 and 10 years old who had a stem cell transplant for acute lymphoblastic leukemia, so the T cells may come from the graft donor. The starting material was PBMCs, mostly from graft donor cells, obtained 360 days after TCRalphabeta/CD19-depleted stem cell transplant. The chain employs TRBV7-9 and TRBJ1-6; D might be TRBD1 (5 bases). CDR3 region: CASSPDVGDRPLHF. Here the CDR3 DNA reads TGTGCCAGCAGCCCGGACGTCGGGGACCGACCCCTCCACTTT.